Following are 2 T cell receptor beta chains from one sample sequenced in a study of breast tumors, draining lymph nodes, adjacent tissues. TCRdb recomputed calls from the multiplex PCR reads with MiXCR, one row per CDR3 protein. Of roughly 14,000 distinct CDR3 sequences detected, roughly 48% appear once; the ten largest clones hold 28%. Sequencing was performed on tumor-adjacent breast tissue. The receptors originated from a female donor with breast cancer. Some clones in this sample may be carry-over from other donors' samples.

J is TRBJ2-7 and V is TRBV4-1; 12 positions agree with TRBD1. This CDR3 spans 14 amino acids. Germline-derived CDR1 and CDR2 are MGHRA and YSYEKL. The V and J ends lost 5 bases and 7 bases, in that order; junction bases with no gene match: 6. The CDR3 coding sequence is TGCGCCAGCAGCTCGGGACAGGGGGCGCGGGAGCAGTACTTC. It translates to CASSSGQGAREQYF.

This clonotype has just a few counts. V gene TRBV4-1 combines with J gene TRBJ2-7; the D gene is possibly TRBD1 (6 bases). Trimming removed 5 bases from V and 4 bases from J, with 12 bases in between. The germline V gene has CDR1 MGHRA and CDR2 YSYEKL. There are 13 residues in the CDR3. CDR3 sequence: CASSYTTGYEQYF. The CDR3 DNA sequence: TGCGCCAGCAGCTATACTACAGGGTACGAGCAGTACTTC.